Following are 15 T cell receptor beta chains from one sample sequenced in a study of low-dose radiotherapy and immunotherapy resistance in tumors. TRAV and TRBV primers primed cDNA for both TCRalpha and TCRbeta. TCRs were put through approximately 20 PCR cycles of amplification with Phusion. A constant-region primer and the V-primer adapter served as the primer pair. TCRdb processed the reads anew with MiXCR; each CDR3 protein has one entry. The sample has tens of thousands of distinct CDR3 sequences, about 20% seen once; the top ten hold 9.2%. Time point reported: after trial treatment. Treatment denoted: LDRT plus nivolumab, ipilimumab, low-dose cyclophosphamide and aspirin (RACIN trial). Material: PBMCs, obtained after low-dose radiotherapy plus immunotherapy. These receptors all come from a female donor with ovarian cancer.

This chain connects TRBV5-1 to TRBJ1-2; D is ambiguous. V shed 0 bases and J shed 6 bases, with 6 bases lying between them. This CDR3 contains 12 residues. CDR1 SGHRS and CDR2 YFSETQ come from the germline V gene. CDR3 loop: CASSLEGHGYTF. DNA for the CDR3: TGCGCCAGCAGCTTGGAAGGTCATGGCTACACCTTC.

Turning to this clonotype: With only one base between it and a far larger clone, this is likely a read error. The rearrangement joins TRBV29-1 to TRBJ2-7, with unresolved D. Trimming stripped 4 bases from V and 7 bases from J, with 20 bases between. The CDR3 consists of 14 residues. Germline lookup yields CDR1 SQVTM and CDR2 ANQGSEA. The DNA for the CDR3 is TGCAGCGTTGCCCGGACCAGCTCCTACAATGAGCAGTACTTC. Translated: CSVARTSSYNEQYF.

By sample share, this clonotype is medium-sized (0.01 to 0.1%). The CDR3: CASSERTSGYYNEQFF. The CDR3 DNA sequence: TGTGCCAGCAGCGAACGGACTAGCGGGTACTACAATGAGCAGTTCTTC. The V gene is TRBV28, the J gene TRBJ2-1; 11 bases agree with TRBD2. V gave up 6 bases and J gave up 3 bases; unmatched junction bases: 7. Germline CDR1 and CDR2: MDHEN and SYDVKM. This CDR3 contains 16 residues.

In its sample, this clonotype was seen many times. The chain couples TRBV20-1 to TRBJ2-2; D call uncertain. Germline values: CDR1 DFQATT, CDR2 SNEGSKA (reference sequence). V dropped 6 bases and J dropped 5 bases, with 13 bases sitting between them. CDR3 length: 13 amino acids. DNA of the CDR3: TGCAGTGCCCAGTGGGGTCGGACCGGGGAGCTGTTTTTT. As protein: CSAQWGRTGELFF.

Notes on this clonotype: A far larger clone lies a single base away; this is likely a read error. The rearrangement links TRBV5-3 to TRBJ2-7; D possibly corresponds to TRBD1 (6 bases). TRBV5-3 is marked as an open reading frame, function uncertain. The ends were cut back, 9 bases at V and 0 bases at J, with 22 bases in the middle. The CDR3 loop spans 16 amino acids. CDR3: CANTRSGTGFSYEQYF. Here the CDR3 DNA reads TGTGCCAACACCAGATCCGGAACAGGGTTCTCCTACGAGCAGTACTTC.

At least ten counts were recorded for this clonotype. The chain has TRBV7-9 and TRBJ2-5; perhaps TRBD1 as D (5 bases). Germline V gives CDR1 SEHNR, CDR2 FQNEAQ (reference sequence). Between the trimmed V and J ends, which lost 5 bases and 0 bases, there was a span of 10 bases. This CDR3 is 14 amino acids long. CDR3 bases: TGTGCCAGCAGCATGAGCAGGGACCAAGAGACCCAGTACTTC. This codes for CASSMSRDQETQYF.

This clonotype has at least ten counts. The J gene is TRBJ2-3, the V gene TRBV5-1, with D maybe TRBD1 (6 bases). CDR3 size: 13 residues. Trimming cost V 6 bases and J 5 bases, with 13 bases left between them. The germline gives CDR1 SGHRS, CDR2 YFSETQ. The CDR3 reads CASNRATGDTQYF. CDR3 sequence (DNA): TGCGCCAGCAACAGGGCCACAGGAGATACGCAGTATTTT. Drawing the rest from reference TRBV5-1 and TRBJ2-3, the complete variable domain is KAGVTQTPRYLIKTRGQQVTLSCSPISGHRSVSWYQQTPGQGLQFLFEYFSETQRNKGNFPGRFSGRQFSNSRSEMNVSTLELGDSALYLCASNRATGDTQYFGPGTRLTVL.

This clonotype was recorded at least ten times. CDR3 in amino acids: CASSEGRTLNTEAFF. The CDR3 region has the DNA TGTGCCAGCAGTGAAGGCAGGACATTGAACACTGAAGCTTTCTTT. This chain uses TRBV6-1 with TRBJ1-1; weak D call: TRBD1 (5 bases). From germline, CDR1 is MNHNS and CDR2 SASEGT. V dropped 1 base and J dropped 0 bases, with 9 bases sitting between them. The CDR3 totals 15 residues.

This clonotype was counted ten times or more. The rearrangement links TRBV3-1 to TRBJ2-2; possibly TRBD2 for D (6 bases). The germline CDR1 and CDR2 sequences are LGHDT and YNNKEL (reference sequence). The CDR3 has 16 residues. The V gene lost 5 bases and the J gene lost 3 bases, with 16 bases spanning the gap. The CDR3 sequence is CASSSGGSSDTGELFF. CDR3 bases: TGTGCCAGCAGCTCCGGGGGTAGTTCGGACACCGGGGAGCTGTTTTTT.

This chain uses TRBV3-1 with TRBJ2-1, with D perhaps TRBD1 (6 bases). Trimming took 3 bases from V and 5 from J, leaving 11 bases between them. Germline CDR1 is LGHDT and CDR2 is YNNKEL (reference sequence). The CDR3 sequence is 14 residues long. CDR3 sequence: CASSQLQGNNEQFF. DNA of the CDR3: TGTGCCAGCAGCCAGCTACAGGGTAACAATGAGCAGTTCTTC.

This clonotype came up many times. The chain employs TRBV19 and TRBJ1-2; a weak D match, TRBD1 (6 bases). The CDR3 consists of 14 residues. In germline, CDR1 is LNHDA, CDR2 SQIVND (reference sequence). V was trimmed by 2 bases and J by 3 bases, leaving 10 bases between them. The CDR3 is CASSISDSDYGYTF. CDR3 bases: TGTGCCAGTAGTATATCGGACAGCGACTATGGCTACACCTTC.

This clonotype was seen at least ten times. The chain recombines TRBV7-9 with TRBJ1-1; D remains ambiguous. Germline loops: CDR1 SEHNR, CDR2 FQNEAQ (reference sequence). V lost 5 bases to trimming and J lost 5 bases, with 18 bases between them. The length of the CDR3 is 15 residues. The CDR3: CASSPFGLPGTEAFF. The CDR3 coding sequence is TGTGCCAGCAGCCCTTTCGGGCTACCCGGGACTGAAGCTTTCTTT.

This clonotype was counted at least ten times. The V gene is TRBV18, the J gene TRBJ2-7; D ambiguous. The germline V gene has CDR1 KGHSH and CDR2 LQKENI. Trimming took off 3 bases at V and 2 bases at J, with 11 bases between the two ends. CDR3 size: 14 residues. CDR3 coding DNA: TGTGCCAGCTCACCCGAGTTCTTTACCTACGAGCAGTACTTC. Residues: CASSPEFFTYEQYF. The full variable domain, its missing parts supplied by reference TRBV18 and TRBJ2-7, is NAGVMQNPRHLVRRRGQEARLRCSPMKGHSHVYWYRQLPEEGLKFMVYLQKENIIDESGMPKERFSAEFPKEGPSILRIQQVVRGDSAAYFCASSPEFFTYEQYFGPGTRLTVT.

This clonotype was detected ten times or more. This chain links TRBV3-1 with TRBJ2-1; 7 bases map to TRBD1. The CDR3 loop spans 14 amino acids. CDR1 is LGHDT, CDR2 YNNKEL, per germline (reference sequence). V gave up 4 bases and J gave up 8 bases; unmatched junction bases: 8. CDR3 coding DNA: TGTGCCAGCAGCCCTGGACAGGTAGGCTATGAGCAGTTCTTC. Translation gives CASSPGQVGYEQFF.

At least ten counts were recorded for this clonotype. The genes are TRBV2 and TRBJ1-4; D may be TRBD1 (5 bases). V lost 6 bases, J lost 7 bases, and 6 bases lay in between. This CDR3 spans 11 amino acids. CDR1 and CDR2 (germline): SNHLY, FYNNEI. This chain's CDR3 is CASRGLEKLFF. The CDR3 DNA is TGTGCCAGCAGGGGGCTTGAAAAACTGTTTTTT.